Sequencing of this T cell receptor beta chain was carried out in a study of human T cells and chemical hapten exposure. Study findings and constraints: With DPC sensitization, TCRs exceeding 1 in 1000 frequency showed no change.

This clonotype was seen a few times. The antigen is unknown. There are 20 residues in the CDR3. Looked up from germline, CDR1 is LGHNA and CDR2 is YNFKEQ. Between the trimmed V and J ends, which lost 2 bases and 4 bases, there was a span of 26 bases. The library labeled individual cDNA molecules by adding unique molecular identifiers to them. Authors' methods: Counts of TCRs in each sample centred on a median of around 96,000 and extended from roughly 25,000 to 750,000. TCRdb recomputed calls from the RACE reads with MiXCR, one row per CDR3 protein. Here the V and J calls rest on TCRdb's processing, not on the authors' analysis. Among 100,000 to 150,000 distinct CDR3 sequences listed, around 8.3% were seen once. The time point denotes: healthy volunteer bleed at 2 weeks. Unfractionated whole blood yielded total RNA.

The sequencing input was whole blood. The chain carries TRBV4-2 and TRBJ2-2; D could derive from TRBD1 or TRBD2 (6 bases each). The sequence came from a male donor in good health. Some clones in this sample may be carry-over from other donors' samples. Here the CDR3 reads CASSQLLGMPRGLATGELFF. CDR3 DNA sequence: TGTGCCAGCAGCCAACTTCTGGGGATGCCACGGGGGCTAGCCACCGGGGAGCTGTTTTTT.